A selection of T cell receptor beta chains follows, all from one sample in a study of cytomegalovirus exposure and HLA in healthy donors. Libraries were prepared by immunoSEQ multiplex PCR; TCRdb keeps only in-frame clonotypes and omits some of them. Of 100,000 to 150,000 clones in the sample, over 65% were seen once. Sequenced: PBMCs. These receptors were obtained from a middle-aged man in good health and CMV-seropositive. CDR3s include the opening cysteine and the closing phenylalanine or tryptophan. D genes are given only for firm matches. Clone size, where shown, is once, few, many, or a class for clones that have expanded.

once	16	TRBV9	TRBJ2-5	TRBD2	CASSNPLAGGVETQYF	TGTGCCAGCAGCAACCCCCTAGCGGGGGGCGTAGAGACCCAGTACTTC
.	16	TRBV7-6	TRBJ2-3	TRBD2	CASSSTAGGRGDTQYF	TGTGCCAGCAGCTCCACCGCGGGGGGGCGGGGAGATACGCAGTATTTT
.	16	TRBV28	TRBJ2-1	TRBD2	CASSTGGRVREDEQFF	TGTGCCAGCAGTACAGGCGGGAGGGTCCGGGAGGATGAGCAGTTCTTC
.	15	TRBV5-4	TRBJ2-5	TRBD1	CASSLQGAGQETQYF	TGTGCCAGCAGCCTACAGGGGGCTGGGCAAGAGACCCAGTACTTC
.	16	TRBV7-2	TRBJ2-2	TRBD1	CASSLPTGLNTGELFF	TGTGCCAGCAGCCTACCGACAGGGTTGAATACCGGGGAGCTGTTTTTT
.	14	TRBV4-1	TRBJ2-7	.	CASSQTEASYEQYF	TGCGCCAGCAGCCAGACAGAAGCCTCCTACGAGCAGTACTTC
few	14	TRBV5-1	TRBJ1-3	.	CASSPAGKGNTIYF	TGCGCCAGCAGCCCCGCGGGGAAAGGAAACACCATATATTTT
.	14	TRBV12-5	TRBJ2-5	.	CASGLAGTSETQYF	TGTGCTAGTGGTTTAGCCGGGACTTCAGAGACCCAGTACTTC
.	17	TRBV5-6	TRBJ2-3	TRBD2	CASDTSGGTSFTDTQYF	TGTGCCAGCGATACTAGCGGGGGCACCTCCTTCACAGATACGCAGTATTTT
.	14	TRBV4-1	TRBJ2-7	TRBD2	CASSQASGSYEQYF	TGCGCCAGCAGCCAAGCTAGCGGGAGCTACGAGCAGTACTTC
.	15	TRBV7-9	TRBJ1-5	TRBD1	CASSLVGQSNQPQHF	TGTGCCAGCAGCTTAGTGGGACAGAGCAATCAGCCCCAGCATTTT
.	16	TRBV5-4	TRBJ2-5	TRBD2	CASSLEKAGGQETQYF	TGTGCCAGCAGCTTGGAAAAGGCGGGAGGCCAAGAGACCCAGTACTTC
.	15	TRBV30	TRBJ1-1	TRBD1	CAWSLSPGQGARAFF	TGTGCCTGGAGTCTATCCCCGGGACAGGGGGCTCGAGCTTTCTTT
few	12	TRBV25-1	TRBJ1-2	.	CASSEQGYGYTF	TGTGCCAGCAGTGAACAGGGGTATGGCTACACCTTC
.	14	TRBV19	TRBJ2-1	.	CASSRTNLGSEQFF	TGTGCCAGTAGTAGAACTAACCTCGGTAGTGAGCAGTTCTTC
.	13	TRBV27	TRBJ2-1	.	CASSLSQGFGQFF	TGTGCCAGCAGTTTGAGCCAGGGGTTCGGGCAGTTCTTC
.	14	TRBV5-4	TRBJ2-7	TRBD1	CASSFGQGSYEQYF	TGTGCCAGCAGCTTTGGACAGGGGAGCTACGAGCAGTACTTC
.	15	TRBV7-2	TRBJ1-1	.	CASSLVTNRGTEAFF	TGTGCCAGCAGCTTAGTAACCAATAGGGGCACTGAAGCTTTCTTT
.	15	TRBV6-1	TRBJ2-5	TRBD2	CASSEGWSGGETQYF	TGTGCCAGCAGTGAGGGTTGGAGCGGGGGGGAGACCCAGTACTTC
.	16	TRBV4-1	TRBJ2-1	.	CASSQDEGSYRNEQFF	TGCGCCAGCAGCCAAGATGAAGGGTCTTACAGGAATGAGCAGTTCTTC
.	15	TRBV10-2	TRBJ1-5	.	CASSDAGGSNQPQHF	TGCGCCAGCAGCGACGCCGGGGGTAGCAATCAGCCCCAGCATTTT
.	16	TRBV5-1	TRBJ2-5	.	CASSVSPQGAGETQYF	TGCGCCAGCAGCGTGTCCCCCCAGGGTGCCGGAGAGACCCAGTACTTC
.	15	TRBV6-1	TRBJ1-5	.	CASKEGPGGNQPQHF	TGTGCCAGCAAGGAGGGCCCTGGGGGCAATCAGCCCCAGCATTTT
few	15	TRBV19	TRBJ1-5	.	CASSTLGGGNQPQHF	TGTGCCAGTAGTACCCTAGGGGGTGGCAATCAGCCCCAGCATTTT
.	15	TRBV6-6	TRBJ1-1	.	CASSLPPTGNTEAFF	TGTGCCAGCAGCCTCCCCCCGACAGGGAACACTGAAGCTTTCTTT
.	10	TRBV2	TRBJ2-7	.	CASPPGGWNF	TGTGCCAGCCCTCCCGGGGGATGGAACTTC
.	13	TRBV4-3	TRBJ1-5	.	CASSLEGDQPQHF	TGCGCCAGCAGCTTGGAGGGTGATCAGCCCCAGCATTTT
.	15	TRBV27	TRBJ1-1	.	CASSLSGGYYTEAFF	TGTGCCAGCAGTTTATCCGGGGGATACTACACTGAAGCTTTCTTT